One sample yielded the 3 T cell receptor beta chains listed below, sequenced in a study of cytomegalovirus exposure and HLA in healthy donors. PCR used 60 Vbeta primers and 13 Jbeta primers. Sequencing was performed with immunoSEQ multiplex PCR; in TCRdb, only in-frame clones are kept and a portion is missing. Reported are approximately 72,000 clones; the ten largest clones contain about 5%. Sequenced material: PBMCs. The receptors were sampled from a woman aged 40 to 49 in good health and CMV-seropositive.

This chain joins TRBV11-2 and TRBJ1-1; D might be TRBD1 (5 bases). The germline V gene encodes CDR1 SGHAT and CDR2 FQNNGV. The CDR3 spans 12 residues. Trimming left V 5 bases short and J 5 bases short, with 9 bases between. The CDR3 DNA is TGTGCCAGCAGCCTGACAGCTACTGAAGCTTTCTTT. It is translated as CASSLTATEAFF.

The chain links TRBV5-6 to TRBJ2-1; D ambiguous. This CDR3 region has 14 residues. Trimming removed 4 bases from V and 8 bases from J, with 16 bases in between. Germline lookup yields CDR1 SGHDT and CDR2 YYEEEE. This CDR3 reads CASSLYTVTYEQFF. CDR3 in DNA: TGTGCCAGCAGCCTTTATACAGTTACCTATGAGCAGTTCTTC.

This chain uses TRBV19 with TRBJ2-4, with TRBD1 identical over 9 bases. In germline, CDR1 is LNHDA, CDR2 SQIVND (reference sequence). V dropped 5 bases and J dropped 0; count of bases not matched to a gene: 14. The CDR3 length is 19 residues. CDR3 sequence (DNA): TGTGCCAGTAGTCCCAGGACAGGGGAGGGGTATATAGCCAAAAACATTCAGTACTTC. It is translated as CASSPRTGEGYIAKNIQYF. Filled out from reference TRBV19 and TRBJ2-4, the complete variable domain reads DGGITQSPKYLFRKEGQNVTLSCEQNLNHDAMYWYRQDPGQGLRLIYYSQIVNDFQKGDIAEGYSVSREKKESFPLTVTSAQKNPTAFYLCASSPRTGEGYIAKNIQYFGAGTRLSVL.